Presented here are 21 T cell receptor beta chains from one specimen sequenced in a study of blood T cell repertoires in COVID-19. The protocol was immunoSEQ multiplex PCR, while the TCRdb copy is restricted to in-frame clones and leaves out a portion. The sample shows about 120,000 clones, roughly 84% of them seen only once. Sequencing input: peripheral blood. The origin of the receptors is a man between 40 and 49 years old with acute or convalescent COVID-19.

The V call is TRBV27, the J call TRBJ1-2; 7 nucleotides line up with TRBD1. The V gene's germline CDR1 is MNHEY and CDR2 SMNVEV (reference sequence). CDR3 length: 15 residues. V trimming: 7 bases; J trimming: 0 bases; junction bases outside the gene matches: 8. DNA for the CDR3: TGTGCCAGCATGAGACAGGGTCAAGCTAACTATGGCTACACCTTC. Amino acids: CASMRQGQANYGYTF.

This sequence joins TRBV7-3 and TRBJ2-1; 7 bases match TRBD1. Unmatched junction bases numbered 11, after V lost 6 bases and J lost 9 bases. CDR1 is SGHTA, CDR2 FQGTGA, per germline. The length of the CDR3 is 14 residues. CDR3 amino acids: CASSFSQGGGEQFF. For the CDR3, the DNA is TGTGCCAGCAGTTTCAGCCAAGGGGGCGGTGAGCAGTTCTTC.

V gene TRBV4-3 combines with J gene TRBJ2-3; D not resolved. V was cut by 5 bases and J by 6 bases, with 12 bases left in between. Germline assignment: CDR1 LGHNA and CDR2 YSLEER. CDR3 length: 13 residues. The CDR3 region is CASSLGPRDTQYF. The CDR3 DNA follows: TGCGCCAGCAGCTTGGGCCCTCGGGATACGCAGTATTTT.

The rearrangement links TRBV29-1 to TRBJ1-2, with D possibly being TRBD1 (6 bases). The CDR3 has 12 amino acids. V shed 6 bases and J shed 4 bases, with 12 bases lying between them. Germline V lookup: CDR1 SQVTM, CDR2 ANQGSEA. CDR3 region: CSVGQSPYGYTF. The CDR3 coding sequence is TGCAGCGTCGGACAGTCCCCCTATGGCTACACCTTC.

The J gene is TRBJ2-4, the V gene TRBV18, with D possibly matching TRBD1 (5 bases). Deletions cut 3 bases from V and 2 bases from J, with 11 bases between. CDR3 length: 15 residues. The germline CDR1 and CDR2 sequences are KGHSH and LQKENI. CDR3 sequence reads: CASSPPREPKNIQYF. The CDR3 DNA is TGTGCCAGCTCACCGCCCAGGGAACCCAAAAACATTCAGTACTTC. Using reference TRBV18 and TRBJ2-4 for the parts outside the CDR3, the full variable domain is NAGVMQNPRHLVRRRGQEARLRCSPMKGHSHVYWYRQLPEEGLKFMVYLQKENIIDESGMPKERFSAEFPKEGPSILRIQQVVRGDSAAYFCASSPPREPKNIQYFGAGTRLSVL.

This chain connects TRBV6-5 to TRBJ2-7, with 7 nucleotides matching TRBD2. CDR3 length: 16 residues. Germline V CDR1 and CDR2: MNHEY, SVGAGI. The junction had 15 bases not matched to a gene; V was cut back by 4 bases and J by 6 bases. The CDR3 bases are TGTGCCAGCAGTTCCTCCCTTGGGGGGGGTCTCTCCGAGCAGTACTTC. It encodes CASSSSLGGGLSEQYF.

V gene TRBV27 combines with J gene TRBJ1-2; D possibly corresponds to TRBD1 (5 bases). CDR1 is MNHEY and CDR2 is SMNVEV in the germline V gene (reference sequence). V shed 4 bases and J shed 6 bases, with 12 bases lying between them. There are 13 residues in the CDR3. Written as DNA, the CDR3 is TGTGCCAGCAGTTCGGGGGTTACCGATGGCTACACCTTC. Protein: CASSSGVTDGYTF.

This clone has just a few counts. J is TRBJ2-1 and V is TRBV2, with TRBD2 identical over 10 bases. This CDR3 region has 14 residues. Trimming removed 7 bases from V and 4 bases from J; junction bases left unmatched: 4. Germline CDR1 and CDR2: SNHLY and FYNNEI. The DNA for the CDR3 is TGTGCCAGCACTTGGACTAGCGGTTACAATGAGCAGTTCTTC. Its protein product is CASTWTSGYNEQFF. Using reference TRBV2 and TRBJ2-1 for the parts outside the CDR3, the full variable domain is EPEVTQTPSHQVTQMGQEVILRCVPISNHLYFYWYRQILGQKVEFLVSFYNNEISEKSEIFDDQFSVERPDGSNFTLKIRSTKLEDSAMYFCASTWTSGYNEQFFGPGTRLTVL.

The chain couples TRBV5-1 to TRBJ2-3; 7 bases agree with TRBD2. This CDR3 is 16 amino acids long. V trimming: 4 bases; J trimming: 4 bases; junction bases outside the gene matches: 12. Germline V gene data show CDR1 as SGHRS and CDR2 as YFSETQ. The CDR3, as DNA: TGCGCCAGCAGCCCCGTATCTAGCGGAGGGTCAGATACGCAGTATTTT. It translates to CASSPVSSGGSDTQYF.

The gene calls are TRBV4-1 and TRBJ1-2; TRBD1 agrees at 8 bases. V was pared by 4 bases and J by 4 bases, with 14 bases of the junction left unmatched. Germline assignment: CDR1 MGHRA and CDR2 YSYEKL. This CDR3 comprises 17 residues. In DNA form, the CDR3 reads TGCGCCAGCAGCCGTGAAGGGACAGGTGCCAGTGGCTATGGCTACACCTTC. Protein sequence: CASSREGTGASGYGYTF.

The sample holds one count of this clone. V and J are TRBV6-1 and TRBJ1-2; a possible D gene is TRBD1 (6 bases). This CDR3 is built from 15 residues. In germline, CDR1 is MNHNS, CDR2 SASEGT. Deletions cut 2 bases from V and 4 bases from J, with 14 bases between. In DNA, the CDR3 is TGTGCCAGCAGTGAACGGGGGGCTGCAACCTATGGCTACACCTTC. Translation: CASSERGAATYGYTF.

This clone was counted a single time. The chain carries TRBV5-1 and TRBJ2-5; 7 bases are a match to TRBD1. Germline V CDR1 and CDR2: SGHRS, YFSETQ. The CDR3 is made up of 13 amino acids. J gave up 5 bases and V 5 bases, and 6 bases lay outside the gene matches. The CDR3 DNA reads TGCGCCAGCAGGACAGGGTCTCAGGAGACCCAGTACTTC. This codes for CASRTGSQETQYF.

CDR3 region: CSGQTGGTYNEQFF. The CDR3 coding sequence is TGCAGCGGACAGACAGGGGGGACTTACAATGAGCAGTTCTTC. The rearrangement uses TRBV29-1 and TRBJ2-1; 9 positions match TRBD1. J gave up 4 bases and V 7 bases, and 8 bases lay outside the gene matches. The CDR3 runs to 14 residues. The germline V gene has CDR1 SQVTM and CDR2 ANQGSEA.

This clone occurred a few times. The genes are TRBV10-1 and TRBJ1-2; no clear D. CDR3 length: 13 residues. Germline assignment: CDR1 WNHNN and CDR2 SYGVQD (reference sequence). Trimming cost V 2 bases and J 4 bases, with 8 bases left between them. CDR3 DNA: TGCGCCAGCAGTGAGCGGCGGGGCTATGGCTACACCTTC. Its translation: CASSERRGYGYTF.

The V call is TRBV7-9, the J call TRBJ2-1; 7 bases are shared with TRBD1. Trimming cost V 5 bases and J 0 bases; bases outside gene matches: 7. The CDR3 runs to 16 residues. The germline V gene has CDR1 SEHNR and CDR2 FQNEAQ (reference sequence). Here the CDR3 DNA reads TGTGCCAGCAGCGGAGAGGACAGGCGCTCCTACAATGAGCAGTTCTTC. It is translated as CASSGEDRRSYNEQFF.

The J gene is TRBJ1-2, the V gene TRBV5-1; TRBD1 might be the D (5 bases). CDR3 length equals 15 residues. Germline V gives CDR1 SGHRS, CDR2 YFSETQ. The ends were cut back, 4 bases at V and 7 bases at J, with 20 bases in the middle. The CDR3 reads CASSPDSTVLGGYTF. CDR3 bases: TGCGCCAGCAGCCCTGACTCGACAGTACTGGGTGGCTACACCTTC.

The V and J genes are TRBV12-3 or TRBV12-4 and TRBJ1-2, with no clear D. V lost 7 bases and J 5 bases, leaving 8 bases between the germline ends. The CDR3 has 11 amino acids. The CDR3 DNA reads as TGTGCCAGCACCGACGGGTATGGCTACACCTTC. Amino acid sequence: CASTDGYGYTF.

This chain joins TRBV13 and TRBJ2-3, with D unresolved. This CDR3 has 13 amino acids. V was clipped by 3 bases and J by 5 bases, with 9 bases between them. Germline V gives CDR1 PRHDT, CDR2 FYEKMQ (reference sequence). The CDR3 DNA is TGTGCCAGCAGCTTCAAGCCTAGAGATACGCAGTATTTT. Residues: CASSFKPRDTQYF.

In nucleotides, the CDR3 is TGTGCCAGCTCACCGTCACAGGGAGGGGGCTCCTACGAGCAGTACTTC. Residues: CASSPSQGGGSYEQYF. The rearrangement links TRBV18 to TRBJ2-7; possible D gene TRBD2, 7 bases. The length of the CDR3 is 16 residues. CDR1 and CDR2 (germline): KGHSH, LQKENI. V was trimmed by 3 bases and J by 0 bases, leaving 15 bases between them.

J is TRBJ2-7 and V is TRBV11-2; 8 bases are a match to TRBD1. CDR1 is SGHAT, CDR2 FQNNGV, per germline. The V segment lost 1 base and the J segment 2 bases; nucleotides outside the gene matches: 4. The CDR3 extends over 15 amino acids. DNA for the CDR3: TGTGCCAGCAGCTTAGGTTCAGGGGGCACCTACGAGCAGTACTTC. It is translated as CASSLGSGGTYEQYF.

This chain joins TRBV7-3 and TRBJ1-1, with a weak D call TRBD1 (6 bases). Germline values: CDR1 SGHTA, CDR2 FQGTGA. This CDR3 comprises 15 residues. V was pared by 1 base and J by 1 base, with 10 bases between. The CDR3 region has the DNA TGTGCCAGCAGCTTAAGGGCAGGGGAGAACACTGAAGCTTTCTTT. Encoded protein: CASSLRAGENTEAFF.